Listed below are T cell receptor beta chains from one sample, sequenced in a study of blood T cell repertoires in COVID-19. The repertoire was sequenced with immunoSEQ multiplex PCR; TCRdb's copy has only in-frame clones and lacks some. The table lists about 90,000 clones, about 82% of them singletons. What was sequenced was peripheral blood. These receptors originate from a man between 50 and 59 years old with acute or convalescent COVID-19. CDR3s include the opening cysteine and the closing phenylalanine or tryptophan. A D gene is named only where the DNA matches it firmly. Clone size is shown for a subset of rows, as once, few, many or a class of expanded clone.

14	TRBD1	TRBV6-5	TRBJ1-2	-	CAISRGQGDYGYTF	TGTGCCATATCAAGGGGACAGGGAGACTATGGCTACACCTTC
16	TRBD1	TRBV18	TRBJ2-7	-	CASSPPRGQGVYEQYF	TGTGCCAGCTCACCACCGAGAGGACAGGGGGTCTACGAGCAGTACTTC
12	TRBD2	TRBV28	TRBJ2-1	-	CASRAGGNEQFF	TGTGCCAGCAGAGCGGGGGGCAATGAGCAGTTCTTC
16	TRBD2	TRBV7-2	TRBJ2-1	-	CASSLDSGRTNNEQFF	TGTGCCAGCAGCCTCGATAGCGGGAGGACTAACAATGAGCAGTTCTTC
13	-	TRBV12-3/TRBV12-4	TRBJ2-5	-	CASRQGTQETQYF	TGTGCCAGCAGGCAGGGGACACAAGAGACCCAGTACTTC
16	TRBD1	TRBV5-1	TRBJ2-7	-	CASSLGDRVGYHEQYF	TGCGCCAGCAGCTTGGGGGACAGGGTAGGGTATCACGAGCAGTACTTC
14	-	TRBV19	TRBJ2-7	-	CASSIDRVSYEQYF	TGTGCCAGTAGTATAGATCGGGTCTCCTACGAGCAGTACTTC
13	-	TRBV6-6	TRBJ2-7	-	CASSYGTSYEQYF	TGTGCCAGCAGTTACGGGACAAGCTACGAGCAGTACTTC
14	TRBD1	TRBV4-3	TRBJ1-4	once	CASSQGQGNEKLFF	TGCGCCAGCAGCCAAGGACAGGGCAATGAAAAACTGTTTTTT
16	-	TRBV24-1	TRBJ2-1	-	CATSDSGKRPYNEQFF	TGTGCCACCAGTGATTCAGGAAAACGACCCTACAATGAGCAGTTCTTC
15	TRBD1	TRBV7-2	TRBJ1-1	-	CASSLTPGQGVEAFF	TGTGCCAGCAGCTTAACACCCGGACAGGGGGTGGAAGCTTTCTTT
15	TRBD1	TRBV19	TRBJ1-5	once	CASSIGRGQIQPQHF	TGTGCCAGTAGTATAGGCAGGGGGCAGATTCAGCCCCAGCATTTT
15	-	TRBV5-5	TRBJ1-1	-	CASSLDTGKNTEAFF	TGTGCCAGCAGCTTGGACACGGGAAAGAACACTGAAGCTTTCTTT
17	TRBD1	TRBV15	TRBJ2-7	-	CATSSQFLTGEVYEQYF	TGTGCCACCAGCAGTCAATTTCTGACAGGGGAGGTTTACGAGCAGTACTTC
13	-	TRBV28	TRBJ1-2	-	CASSFRENYGYTF	TGTGCCAGCAGTTTCCGGGAAAACTATGGCTACACCTTC
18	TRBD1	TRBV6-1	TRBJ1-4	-	CASSEEWQGARSNEKLFF	TGTGCCAGCAGTGAAGAGTGGCAGGGGGCGCGTTCTAATGAAAAACTGTTTTTT
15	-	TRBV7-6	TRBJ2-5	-	CASSPGAFYSGTQYF	TGTGCCAGCAGCCCCGGGGCGTTCTATAGCGGGACCCAGTACTTC
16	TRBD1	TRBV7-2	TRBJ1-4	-	CASSLGARTGWEKLFF	TGTGCCAGCAGCTTAGGGGCAAGGACAGGATGGGAAAAACTGTTTTTT
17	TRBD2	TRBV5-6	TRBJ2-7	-	CASSLFSSGSLRYEQYF	TGTGCCAGCAGCTTGTTCAGTAGCGGGAGTCTAAGGTACGAGCAGTACTTC
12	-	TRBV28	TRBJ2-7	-	CASSTSPYEQYF	TGTGCCAGCAGCACTAGTCCCTACGAGCAGTACTTC
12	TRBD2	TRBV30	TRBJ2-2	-	CAWTGGFGELFF	TGTGCCTGGACGGGAGGGTTCGGGGAGCTGTTTTTT
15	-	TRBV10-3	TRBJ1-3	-	CAISEGLSSGNTIYF	TGTGCCATCAGTGAAGGACTGTCCTCTGGAAACACCATATATTTT
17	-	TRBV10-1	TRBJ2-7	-	CASRHSIRAPADHEQYF	TGCGCCAGCAGGCATAGCATCAGGGCACCGGCAGACCACGAGCAGTACTTC
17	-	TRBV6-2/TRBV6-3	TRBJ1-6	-	CASSDTHDSSYNSPLHF	TGTGCCAGCAGTGACACCCACGACAGCTCCTATAATTCACCCCTCCACTTT
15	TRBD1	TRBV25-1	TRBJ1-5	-	CASRPTGNGNQPQHF	TGTGCCAGCCGACCGACAGGGAACGGCAATCAGCCCCAGCATTTT
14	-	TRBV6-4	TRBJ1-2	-	CASSEPGTNYGYTF	TGTGCCAGCAGTGAGCCGGGGACTAACTATGGCTACACCTTC
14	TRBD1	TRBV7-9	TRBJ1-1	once	CASSAGGAGTEAFF	TGTGCCAGCAGCGCAGGGGGCGCCGGCACTGAAGCTTTCTTT
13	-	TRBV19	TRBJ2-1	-	CASSTFPRNEQFF	TGTGCCAGTAGTACCTTCCCCCGGAATGAGCAGTTCTTC
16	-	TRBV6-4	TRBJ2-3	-	CASSDVGSASTDTQYF	TGTGCCAGCAGTGACGTCGGGTCAGCTAGCACAGATACGCAGTATTTT
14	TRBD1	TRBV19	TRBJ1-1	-	CASTLGTGNTEAFF	TGTGCCAGTACCCTTGGGACAGGGAACACTGAAGCTTTCTTT
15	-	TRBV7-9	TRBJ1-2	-	CASSFDVWGDHGYTF	TGTGCCAGCAGCTTTGATGTCTGGGGGGATCATGGCTACACCTTC